These 28 T cell receptor beta chains were all obtained from the same sample, sequenced in a study of beta chain features in type 1 diabetes. The antigens of these receptors remain unknown. Sequencing targeted expressed TCRB transcripts, as all isolated RNA had been reverse transcribed. Using immunoSEQ multiplex PCR, the repertoire was profiled, and TCRdb retains in-frame clones only, with some absent. The sample lists a few hundred thousand clones, 16% occurring once. General observations from the study: In every one of the four CD4+ subsets, TCRB CDR3s were moderately but significantly shorter in Type 1 diabetes patients.

Sequencing used naive CD4+ T cells from blood. The source of these receptors is a man under 40 with type 1 diabetes.

The table lists this clone with a few counts. The V call is TRBV28, the J call TRBJ2-1; 8 bases map to TRBD2. The CDR3 contains 14 residues. V shed 7 bases and J 2 bases; nucleotides not matched to a gene: 4. Germline loops: CDR1 MDHEN, CDR2 SYDVKM. The CDR3 protein is CASTAGGTYNEQFF. The CDR3 nucleotides read TGTGCCAGCACGGCGGGAGGTACCTACAATGAGCAGTTCTTC.

This clone showed up just a few times. The gene calls are TRBV19 and TRBJ1-1; a possible D gene is TRBD1 (5 bases). The CDR3 contains 12 residues. The germline V gene encodes CDR1 LNHDA and CDR2 SQIVND (reference sequence). Between the trimmed V and J ends, which lost 1 base and 10 bases, there was a span of 10 bases. The CDR3 loop reads CASSIATEGAFF. In DNA form, the CDR3 reads TGTGCCAGTAGTATAGCGACAGAAGGAGCTTTCTTT.

This clone was recorded a few times. The chain combines TRBV29-1 with TRBJ1-1; D is unresolved. Per germline, CDR1 SQVTM and CDR2 ANQGSEA. The CDR3 consists of 10 residues. Trimming cost V 7 bases and J 4 bases, with 7 bases left between them. In DNA form, the CDR3 reads TGCAGCGCTGCTGGCACTGAAGCTTTCTTT. Translated, it gives CSAAGTEAFF. Drawing the rest from reference TRBV29-1 and TRBJ1-1, the complete variable domain is SAVISQKPSRDICQRGTSLTIQCQVDSQVTMMFWYRQQPGQSLTLIATANQGSEATYESGFVIDKFPISRPNLTFSTLTVSNMSPEDSSIYLCSAAGTEAFFGQGTRLTVV.

The V gene is TRBV11-2, the J gene TRBJ2-7; D remains unclear. The CDR3 runs 13 residues. V was shortened by 1 base and J by 4 bases, with 8 bases between the two germline ends. Germline CDR1 and CDR2: SGHAT and FQNNGV. CDR3 nucleotide sequence: TGTGCCAGCAGCTTAGGAGGTACATACGAGCAGTACTTC. Its translation is CASSLGGTYEQYF.

The chain carries TRBV5-4 and TRBJ2-7, with D perhaps TRBD2 (6 bases). Trimming stripped 4 bases from V and 2 bases from J, with 19 bases between. This CDR3 has 16 residues. In germline, CDR1 is SGHNT, CDR2 YYREEE (reference sequence). Here the CDR3 reads CASSRDPGLPTYEQYF. CDR3 DNA: TGTGCCAGCAGCCGGGACCCGGGACTCCCCACCTACGAGCAGTACTTC.

V and J are TRBV9 and TRBJ2-1; 11 bases fit TRBD2. V lost 0 bases and J lost 11; bases outside the gene matches: 4. Germline loops: CDR1 SGDLS, CDR2 YYNGEE. The length of the CDR3 is 14 residues. The CDR3 bases are TGTGCCAGCAGCGTAGTAGCGGGAGGGCCTCAGCAGTTCTTC. It yields the protein CASSVVAGGPQQFF.

This clone was seen just once. The genes are TRBV29-1 and TRBJ2-5, with D possibly being TRBD1 (8 bases). The ends were cut back, 6 bases at V and 3 bases at J, with 17 bases in the middle. CDR1 SQVTM and CDR2 ANQGSEA come from the germline V gene. CDR3 length equals 14 residues. The CDR3 here is CSVFGQGGKETQYF. CDR3 nucleotides: TGCAGCGTATTCGGACAGGGAGGGAAAGAGACCCAGTACTTC.

The table lists this clone with a few counts. The chain joins TRBV1 to TRBJ2-2; TRBD1, the table's D call, lacks a check against the DNA. TRBV1 is assigned pseudogene status. CDR3 length equals 16 residues. This chain's CDR3 is CTSSPTGGNDTGELFF. CDR3 sequence (DNA): TGCACCAGCAGCCCGACAGGGGGGAATGACACCGGGGAGCTGTTTTTT.

CDR3 DNA: TGTGCCAGCAGTACACTCACAGGGTACTACGAGCAGTACTTC. Protein sequence: CASSTLTGYYEQYF. This chain connects TRBV25-1 to TRBJ2-7; perhaps TRBD1 as D (6 bases). V lost 5 bases to trimming and J lost 3 bases, with 14 bases between them. The CDR3 has 14 residues. Per the germline V gene, CDR1 is MGHDK and CDR2 is SYGVNS.

In its sample, this clone was seen a few times. The V call is TRBV25-1, the J call TRBJ1-2; 8 bases match TRBD1. This CDR3 is 16 amino acids long. The germline V gene has CDR1 MGHDK and CDR2 SYGVNS. V lost 2 bases, J lost 1 base, and 6 bases stayed unmatched. CDR3 in DNA: TGTGCCAGCAGTGAACCGGGGACAGGCTTTAACTATGGCTACACCTTC. This translates into CASSEPGTGFNYGYTF.

This clone was counted a few times. This chain links TRBV7-2 with TRBJ2-3; 12 bases fit TRBD2. Germline V CDR1 and CDR2: SGHTA, FQGNSA. The CDR3 consists of 14 residues. V lost 6 bases to trimming and J lost 10 bases; unmatched junction nucleotides: 8. The CDR3 nucleotides are TGTGCCAGCAGTTCTGGACTAGCGGGATTTGCGCAGTATTTT. Protein: CASSSGLAGFAQYF.

The chain is built from TRBV18 and TRBJ2-1, with unresolved D. The length of the CDR3 is 15 residues. The germline V and J ends were trimmed by 1 base and 2 bases, with 9 bases remaining between them. From germline, CDR1 is KGHSH and CDR2 LQKENI. DNA of the CDR3: TGTGCCAGCTCACCACGGGCTGCCCCCTACAATGAGCAGTTCTTC. It codes for CASSPRAAPYNEQFF.

This clone was counted between two and nine times. The rearrangement links TRBV27 to TRBJ1-5; weak D call: TRBD1 (5 bases). The CDR3 sequence is 16 residues long. V lost 4 bases, J lost 0 bases, and 13 bases lay in between. Germline loops: CDR1 MNHEY, CDR2 SMNVEV (reference sequence). The CDR3 region is CASSSIPGPSNQPQHF. The CDR3 region has the DNA TGTGCCAGCAGTTCCATCCCAGGGCCTAGCAATCAGCCCCAGCATTTT.

This clone was detected only a few times. As DNA, the CDR3 is TGTGCCAGCAGCTTAGTTAGCGGACCCTACAATGAGCAGTTCTTC. Translated, it gives CASSLVSGPYNEQFF. The chain links TRBV7-2 to TRBJ2-1; a possible D gene is TRBD2 (6 bases). This CDR3 has 15 residues. Trimming cost V 1 base and J 2 bases, with 9 bases left between them. Germline V gene lookup returns CDR1 SGHTA and CDR2 FQGNSA.

This chain connects TRBV15 to TRBJ2-3; D might be TRBD1 (6 bases). The ends were cut back, 1 base at V and 0 bases at J, with 17 bases in the middle. CDR1 and CDR2 (germline): LNHNV, YYDKDF (reference sequence). This CDR3 comprises 18 residues. This chain's CDR3 is CATSRAGQQASSTDTQYF. The CDR3 DNA reads as TGTGCCACCAGCAGAGCAGGACAGCAGGCCTCTAGCACAGATACGCAGTATTTT.

The chain combines TRBV7-2 with TRBJ2-3, with D unclear. The ends were cut back, 0 bases at V and 6 bases at J, with 7 bases in the middle. The CDR3 is made up of 13 amino acids. The germline V gene encodes CDR1 SGHTA and CDR2 FQGNSA. The DNA of the CDR3 is TGTGCCAGCAGCTTAGCACTCCCGGATACGCAGTATTTT. Translating it yields CASSLALPDTQYF.

This clone was seen more than once but under ten times. J is TRBJ2-7 and V is TRBV7-2; TRBD1 agrees at 7 bases. Per germline, CDR1 SGHTA and CDR2 FQGNSA. The V segment lost 1 base and the J segment 5 bases; nucleotides outside the gene matches: 2. The CDR3 has 13 residues. The CDR3 bases are TGTGCCAGCAGCTTAGGGGGGACAGACGAGCAGTACTTC. Amino acid sequence: CASSLGGTDEQYF.

This clone occurred a few times. The V and J genes are TRBV7-2 and TRBJ1-2, with unresolved D. With 5 bases removed from V and 5 bases from J, the gap between germline ends came to 18 bases. This CDR3 spans 15 amino acids. CDR1 and CDR2 (germline): SGHTA, FQGNSA. For the CDR3, the DNA is TGTGCCAGCAGCATCGGTCCCGGGAGAACTTATGGCTACACCTTC. It specifies CASSIGPGRTYGYTF.

This clone was counted only a few times. This chain links TRBV15 with TRBJ1-2; TRBD1 matches at 8 bases. Losses at the gene ends were 0 bases for V and 4 bases for J; bases not matched to a gene: 10. The CDR3 sequence is 17 residues long. Germline CDR1 reads LNHNV; CDR2 reads YYDKDF (reference sequence). CDR3 loop: CATSRDRSGQGSYGYTF. The DNA for the CDR3 is TGTGCCACCAGCAGAGATCGATCCGGACAGGGATCCTATGGCTACACCTTC.

This clone turned up a few times. The CDR3, as DNA: TGTGCCAGCAGCATGGACGTCTACGAGCAGTACTTC. Its translation is CASSMDVYEQYF. The chain recombines TRBV7-2 with TRBJ2-7, with no clear D. V dropped 5 bases and J dropped 3 bases, with 8 bases sitting between them. The CDR3 contains 12 residues. Per germline, CDR1 SGHTA and CDR2 FQGNSA. The full variable domain, completed using reference TRBV7-2 and TRBJ2-7, is GAGVSQSPSNKVTEKGKDVELRCDPISGHTALYWYRQSLGQGLEFLIYFQGNSAPDKSGLPSDRFSAERTGGSVSTLTIQRTQQEDSAVYLCASSMDVYEQYFGPGTRLTVT.

V usage is TRBV10-3 and J usage is TRBJ1-5; D may be TRBD1 (5 bases). This CDR3 contains 12 residues. CDR1 ENHRY and CDR2 SYGVKD come from the germline V gene. Trimming pared 4 bases from V and 7 bases from J, leaving 8 bases between. As DNA, the CDR3 is TGTGCCATCAGTGGAGGGGACCAGCCCCAGCATTTT. Its translation: CAISGGDQPQHF.

This chain links TRBV4-1 with TRBJ2-7; TRBD1 agrees at 11 bases. Germline V gene lookup returns CDR1 MGHRA and CDR2 YSYEKL. The CDR3 consists of 16 residues. After removal of 0 bases from V and 7 bases from J, the junction contained 8 bases not matched to a gene. The CDR3 bases are TGCGCCAGCAGCCAAGAGAGGACAGGGGGCCGTAATGAGCAGTACTTC. Protein sequence: CASSQERTGGRNEQYF.

This clone has only a few counts. The rearrangement links TRBV4-1 to TRBJ2-1, with 9 bases aligning to TRBD2. This CDR3 region has 16 residues. Trimming removed 1 base from V and 2 bases from J; junction bases left unmatched: 3. Germline CDR1 is MGHRA and CDR2 is YSYEKL. CDR3 amino acids: CASSQALAGAYNEQFF. The CDR3 region has the DNA TGCGCCAGCAGCCAAGCCTTAGCGGGAGCCTACAATGAGCAGTTCTTC.

This rearrangement joins TRBV5-1 to TRBJ2-7, with D possibly matching TRBD1 (6 bases). V lost 0 bases and J 0 bases, leaving 7 bases between the germline ends. Germline V CDR1 and CDR2: SGHRS, YFSETQ. The length of the CDR3 is 14 residues. The CDR3, as DNA: TGCGCCAGCAGCTTGGGGGACAACTCCTACGAGCAGTACTTC. Translation gives CASSLGDNSYEQYF. The full variable domain, in which reference TRBV5-1 and TRBJ2-7 provide the parts outside the CDR3, is KAGVTQTPRYLIKTRGQQVTLSCSPISGHRSVSWYQQTPGQGLQFLFEYFSETQRNKGNFPGRFSGRQFSNSRSEMNVSTLELGDSALYLCASSLGDNSYEQYFGPGTRLTVT.

This clone has just a few counts. The chain has TRBV29-1 and TRBJ2-7; D remains ambiguous. This CDR3 region has 11 residues. V lost 0 bases and J lost 12, with 12 bases in between. Germline V CDR1 and CDR2: SQVTM, ANQGSEA. The CDR3 is CSVEDMGMRYF. In nucleotides, the CDR3 is TGCAGCGTTGAAGATATGGGGATGCGGTACTTC.

This clone came up a few times. This sequence joins TRBV9 and TRBJ1-2, with D uncertain. V was clipped by 0 bases and J by 4 bases, with 10 bases between them. CDR3 length equals 14 residues. Germline V gene data show CDR1 as SGDLS and CDR2 as YYNGEE. In DNA, the CDR3 is TGTGCCAGCAGCGTAGCGGAGGAGGTCTATGGCTACACCTTC. It specifies CASSVAEEVYGYTF. The variable domain in full, with the rest retrieved from reference TRBV9 and TRBJ1-2, is DSGVTQTPKHLITATGQRVTLRCSPRSGDLSVYWYQQSLDQGLQFLIQYYNGEERAKGNILERFSAQQFPDLHSELNLSSLELGDSALYFCASSVAEEVYGYTFGSGTRLTVV.

The chain uses TRBV5-1 and TRBJ2-7, with 12 bases fitting TRBD1. The V gene end was trimmed by 4 bases and the J gene end by 6 bases; junction bases not matched to a gene: 8. CDR1 is SGHRS and CDR2 is YFSETQ in the germline V gene. The CDR3 totals 15 residues. The CDR3 region is CASSPFRDRGLEQYF. DNA for the CDR3: TGCGCCAGCAGCCCCTTCCGGGACAGGGGGCTCGAGCAGTACTTC.

The table lists this clone with a few counts. V is TRBV5-1 and J is TRBJ2-4; the D gene is possibly TRBD2 (6 bases). Trimming removed 4 bases at V and 8 bases at J, with 13 bases between. This CDR3 contains 13 residues. Germline V gives CDR1 SGHRS, CDR2 YFSETQ. The CDR3 sequence: CASSLSGVDIQYF. CDR3 in DNA: TGCGCCAGCAGCCTGTCGGGGGTTGACATTCAGTACTTC.